This T cell receptor beta chain was sequenced during a study of blood T cells in healthy people across ages. Study-wide findings and caveats: Compared with aged donors, long-lived donors showed fewer expanded clones, suggesting selection.

The V gene lost 2 bases and the J gene lost 2 bases, with 3 bases spanning the gap. Germline V gives CDR1 SGHDN, CDR2 FVKESK. The CDR3 spans 13 residues. Together with a sample-barcoded 5' primer, a J-beta primer mix was included in a second PCR lasting roughly 6 to 12 cycles. Every sample gave at least 3 million paired-end reads containing CDR3. TCRdb independently ran MiXCR on the 5' RACE reads; one entry per CDR3 protein. Of 1.2 million to 1.5 million distinct CDR3 sequences in the sample, 42% were seen once. A minimum of 7 million PBMCs was isolated per sample. Per sample, no less than 6 micrograms of total RNA were extracted. A remark on this clonotype: Its antigen is still unknown.

The sample was blood. J is TRBJ1-4 and V is TRBV14; D gene uncertain. The source of this sequence is a woman under 30 in good health. The DNA for the CDR3 is TGTGCCAGCAGCCAACTGACTAATGAAAAACTGTTTTTT. This translates into CASSQLTNEKLFF. The full variable domain, completed using reference TRBV14 and TRBJ1-4, is EAGVTQFPSHSVIEKGQTVTLRCDPISGHDNLYWYRRVMGKEIKFLLHFVKESKQDESGMPNNRFLAERTGGTYSTLKVQPAELEDSGVYFCASSQLTNEKLFFGSGTQLSVL.